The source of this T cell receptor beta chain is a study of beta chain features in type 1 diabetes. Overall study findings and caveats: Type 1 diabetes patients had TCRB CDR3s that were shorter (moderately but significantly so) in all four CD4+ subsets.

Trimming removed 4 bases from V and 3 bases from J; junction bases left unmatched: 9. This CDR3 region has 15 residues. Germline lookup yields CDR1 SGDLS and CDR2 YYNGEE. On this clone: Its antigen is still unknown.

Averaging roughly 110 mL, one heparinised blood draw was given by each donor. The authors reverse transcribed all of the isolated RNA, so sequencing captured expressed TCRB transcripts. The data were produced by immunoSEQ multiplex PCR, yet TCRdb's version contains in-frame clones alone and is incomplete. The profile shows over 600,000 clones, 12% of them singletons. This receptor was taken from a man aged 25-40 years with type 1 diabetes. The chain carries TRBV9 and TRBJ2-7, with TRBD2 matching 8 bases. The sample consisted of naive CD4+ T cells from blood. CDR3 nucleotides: TGTGCCAGCAGCCCTTCCGGGGGGGCGATCTACGAGCAGTACTTC. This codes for CASSPSGGAIYEQYF. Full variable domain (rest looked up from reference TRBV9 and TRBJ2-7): DSGVTQTPKHLITATGQRVTLRCSPRSGDLSVYWYQQSLDQGLQFLIQYYNGEERAKGNILERFSAQQFPDLHSELNLSSLELGDSALYFCASSPSGGAIYEQYFGPGTRLTVT.